Sequencing of this T cell receptor (beta chain) was carried out in a study of human T cells and chemical hapten exposure. Across the whole study: A mostly female patient group had alopecia areata, totalis or universalis.

The time point is: patch test 1, 2 weeks after DPC sensitization. Treatment given: therapeutic diphenylcyclopropenone sensitization with weekly scalp DPC. Unfractionated whole blood served as the source for total RNA extraction. MiXCR was run by TCRdb on the RACE reads, yielding one entry per CDR3 protein. The data hold some 15,000 distinct CDR3 sequences, with around 17% observed a single time. This clonotype was recorded many times. Germline CDR1 reads SGHVS; CDR2 reads FNYEAQ. This CDR3 is 15 amino acids long. V lost 1 base to trimming and J lost 0 bases, with 7 bases between them. This sample comprised whole blood, obtained in connection with sensitization to the hapten diphenylcyclopropenone (DPC). The clonotype was recovered from a woman in her 30s with alopecia areata. Some clones in this sample may be carry-over from other donors' samples. The chain employs TRBV7-6 and TRBJ1-5; D is unresolved. In nucleotides, the CDR3 is TGTGCCAGCAGCTTAGGTAGGAATAGCAATCAGCCCCAGCATTTT. The encoded protein is CASSLGRNSNQPQHF.